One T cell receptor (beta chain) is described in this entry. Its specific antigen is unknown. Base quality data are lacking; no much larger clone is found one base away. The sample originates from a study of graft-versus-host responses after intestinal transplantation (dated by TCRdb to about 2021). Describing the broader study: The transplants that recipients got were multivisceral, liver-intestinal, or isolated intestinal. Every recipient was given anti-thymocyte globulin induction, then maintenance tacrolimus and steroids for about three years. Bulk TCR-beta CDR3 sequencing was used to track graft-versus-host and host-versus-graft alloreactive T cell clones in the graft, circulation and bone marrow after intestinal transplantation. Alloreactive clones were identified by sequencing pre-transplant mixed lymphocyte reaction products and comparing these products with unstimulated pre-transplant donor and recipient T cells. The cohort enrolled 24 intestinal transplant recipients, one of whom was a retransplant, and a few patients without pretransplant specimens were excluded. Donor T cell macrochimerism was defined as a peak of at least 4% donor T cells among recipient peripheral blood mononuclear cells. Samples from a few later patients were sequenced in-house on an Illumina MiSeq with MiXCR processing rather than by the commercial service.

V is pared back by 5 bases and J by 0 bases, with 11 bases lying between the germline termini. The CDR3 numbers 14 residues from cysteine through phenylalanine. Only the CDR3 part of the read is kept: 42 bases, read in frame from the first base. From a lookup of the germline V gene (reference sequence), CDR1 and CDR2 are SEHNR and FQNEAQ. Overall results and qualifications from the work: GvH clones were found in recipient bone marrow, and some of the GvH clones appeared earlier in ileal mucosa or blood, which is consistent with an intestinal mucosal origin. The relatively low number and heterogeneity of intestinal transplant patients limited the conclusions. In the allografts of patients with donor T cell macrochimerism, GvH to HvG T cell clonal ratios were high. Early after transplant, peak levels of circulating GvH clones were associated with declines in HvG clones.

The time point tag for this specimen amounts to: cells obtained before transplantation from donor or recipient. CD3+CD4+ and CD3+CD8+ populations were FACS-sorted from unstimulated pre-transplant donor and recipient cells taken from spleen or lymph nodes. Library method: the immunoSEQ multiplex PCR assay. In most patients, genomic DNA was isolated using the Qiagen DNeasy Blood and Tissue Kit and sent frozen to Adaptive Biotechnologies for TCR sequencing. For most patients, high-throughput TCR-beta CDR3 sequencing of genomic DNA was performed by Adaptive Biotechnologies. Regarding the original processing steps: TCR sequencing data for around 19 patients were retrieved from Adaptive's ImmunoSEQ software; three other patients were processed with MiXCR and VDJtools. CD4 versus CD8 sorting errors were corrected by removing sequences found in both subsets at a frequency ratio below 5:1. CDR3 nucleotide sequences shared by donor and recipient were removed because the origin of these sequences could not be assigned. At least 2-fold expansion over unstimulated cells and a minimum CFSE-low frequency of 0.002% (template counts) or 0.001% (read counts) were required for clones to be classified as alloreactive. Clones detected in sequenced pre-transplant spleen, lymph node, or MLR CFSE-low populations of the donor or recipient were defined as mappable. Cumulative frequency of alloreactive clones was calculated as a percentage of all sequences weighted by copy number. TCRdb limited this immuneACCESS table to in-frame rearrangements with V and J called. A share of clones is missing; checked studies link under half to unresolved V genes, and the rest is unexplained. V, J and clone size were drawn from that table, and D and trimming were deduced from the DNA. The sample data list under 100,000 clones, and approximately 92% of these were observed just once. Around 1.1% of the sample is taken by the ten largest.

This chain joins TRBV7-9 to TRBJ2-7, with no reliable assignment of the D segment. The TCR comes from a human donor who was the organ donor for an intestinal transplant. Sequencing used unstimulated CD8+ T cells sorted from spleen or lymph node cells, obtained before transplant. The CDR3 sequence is CASSQPQVSYEQYF. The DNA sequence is TGTGCCAGCAGCCAACCCCAGGTCTCCTACGAGCAGTACTTC. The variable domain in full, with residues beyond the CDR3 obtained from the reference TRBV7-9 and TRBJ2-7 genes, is DTGVSQNPRHKITKRGQNVTFRCDPISEHNRLYWYRQTLGQGPEFLTYFQNEAQLEKSRLLSDRFSAERPKGSFSTLEIQRTEQGDSAMYLCASSQPQVSYEQYFGPGTRLTVT.